This T cell receptor (beta chain) was obtained from a study of blood T cell repertoires in COVID-19. Study overall: Spain, Italy and the United States supplied samples that represented acute and convalescent COVID-19.

Study processing details: Nucleated cell number was recorded as an estimate derived from reference gene primer amplification. The repertoire was sequenced with immunoSEQ multiplex PCR; TCRdb's copy has only in-frame clones and lacks some. Clone size and V and J calls were adopted from that table, with D and trimming inferred from the DNA. The repertoire includes about 83,000 clones, roughly 82% of them detected once, and roughly 8% sits in the top ten. The specimen was peripheral blood. The receptor's source is a man in his fifties or sixties with active COVID-19.

CDR3 DNA sequence: TGTGCCACAGAAACTAGCGGGGGGGTCGCGACCCAGTACTTC. Its translation is CATETSGGVATQYF. The chain links TRBV7-2 to TRBJ2-5, with 13 positions matching TRBD2. The CDR3 has 14 amino acids. Germline V gene data show CDR1 as SGHTA and CDR2 as FQGNSA. J was trimmed by 7 bases and V by 10 bases; bases with no gene match: 9.